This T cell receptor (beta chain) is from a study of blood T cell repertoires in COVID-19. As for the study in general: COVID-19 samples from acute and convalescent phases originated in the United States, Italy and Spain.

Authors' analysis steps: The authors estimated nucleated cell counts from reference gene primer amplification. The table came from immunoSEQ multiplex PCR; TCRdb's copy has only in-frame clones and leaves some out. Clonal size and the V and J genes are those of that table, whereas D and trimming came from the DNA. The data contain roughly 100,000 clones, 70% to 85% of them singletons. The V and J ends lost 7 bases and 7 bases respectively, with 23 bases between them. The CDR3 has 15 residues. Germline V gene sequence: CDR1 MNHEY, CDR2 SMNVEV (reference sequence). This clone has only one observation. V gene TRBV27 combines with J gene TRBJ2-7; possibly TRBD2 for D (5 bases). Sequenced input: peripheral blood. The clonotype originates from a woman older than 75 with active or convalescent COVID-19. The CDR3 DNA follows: TGTGCCAGCACTCCCAATTGGCTAGCCGGCCTGGAGCAGTACTTC. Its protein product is CASTPNWLAGLEQYF.